The rows below give T cell receptor beta chains drawn from one sample of a study of blood T cell repertoires in COVID-19. Measured with immunoSEQ multiplex PCR; TCRdb has only the in-frame clones, and not every one. Among hundreds of thousands of clones listed, 85% to 90% were seen once. Sequencing was done on a sample of peripheral blood. All receptors derive from a woman aged 18-29 years with acute or convalescent COVID-19. Both conserved end residues are trimmed from each CDR3. The D gene is left open where the match is weak. Clone size appears in some rows only: once, few, many, or a class for an expanded clone.

D,size,V,CDR3
.,.,TRBV27,ASRPLSSGSPLH
TRBD2,.,TRBV6-5,ASRSPGGGDYEQY
TRBD1,.,TRBV19,ASSTTGYHGYT
TRBD1,.,TRBV14,ASSQAGGVNTIY
TRBD1,.,TRBV9,ASTVGQGAHMGSATEAF
.,.,TRBV5-1,ASSTTLNDEQF
.,few,TRBV18,ASSPRTDTQY
TRBD1,.,TRBV30,AWTMIPDRGPEAF
.,.,TRBV5-1,ASSRLRGSGANVLT
.,.,TRBV5-5,ASSLTAPNTEAF
.,.,TRBV6-5,ASRLDATYYGYT
TRBD2,.,TRBV5-4,ASSSYGTSVSGTQY
.,.,TRBV12-5,ASGLSGAIYGYT
.,few,TRBV7-2,ASSETRTVGGYT
TRBD2,.,TRBV6-5,ASSSATSTYEQY
.,.,TRBV6-2/TRBV6-3,ASSSAGLDEGEQY
.,.,TRBV11-2,ASSPLTVDHTEAF
.,.,TRBV27,ASSLSSSFPTDTQY
.,.,TRBV6-5,ASSYRRRGNSPLH
.,.,TRBV29-1,SVESDWGVNYGYT
.,.,TRBV21-1,ASSKAFVAGGSPEAF
.,once,TRBV5-3,ATTPFRAPVSYNEQF
.,.,TRBV3-1/TRBV3-2,ASSRTYRDGYT
TRBD1,.,TRBV12-3/TRBV12-4,ASTGTAGDTQY
.,.,TRBV4-1,ASSPLLSSYNEQF
TRBD1,.,TRBV5-1,ASSLFQGARTGELF
TRBD2,.,TRBV6-5,ASRKAGGMKETQY
TRBD1,.,TRBV25-1,ASSEYERDRVDEQY
.,.,TRBV6-5,ASSYRTGNTEAF
TRBD1,.,TRBV7-9,ASSSRDRAYEQY
TRBD1,.,TRBV6-4,ASPRGPSYDQPQH
TRBD2,.,TRBV5-1,ASSLRRGGYYEQY
TRBD2,.,TRBV27,ASSLYLAAAYEQY
TRBD1,once,TRBV29-1,SVLDRGSNQPQH
.,.,TRBV6-1,ASSEPQAYNSPLH
TRBD2,.,TRBV5-1,ASSPGTSGDKTTRNEQF
.,.,TRBV12-3/TRBV12-4,ASSPTKEYGYT
TRBD1,.,TRBV13,ASSYGTDKNQPQH
TRBD1,.,TRBV24-1,AISLGTGNLHYGYT
TRBD1,.,TRBV5-6,ASSWGQANTEAF
.,.,TRBV10-3,AISEPKAGEGDSPLH
TRBD1,.,TRBV4-1,ASSQMSTGNEQF
.,.,TRBV7-9,ASSLGPREAF
TRBD2,.,TRBV6-2/TRBV6-3,ASSYNSGRTRPPYEQY
.,.,TRBV6-1,ASSDRGYGYT
.,.,TRBV19,ASSVGLGRGRSPKLF